The following is a T cell receptor beta chain sequence with its context. This sample stems from a study of blood T cell repertoires in COVID-19. At the level of the study: Italy, Spain and the United States were the sources of the convalescent and acute COVID-19 samples. In each case, the material was cDNA or gDNA derived from T cells, B-cell-depleted T cells, or PBMCs.

Per the germline V gene, CDR1 is SGHRS and CDR2 is YFSETQ. Trimming removed 4 bases from V and 6 bases from J; junction bases left unmatched: 4. This CDR3 is built from 14 residues. Authors' analysis steps: Amplification of reference gene primers provided the estimated nucleated cell counts. Profiled with immunoSEQ multiplex PCR; TCRdb holds only in-frame clones, not every one. The V and J calls and clone size come from that table; D and trimming were worked out from the DNA. Here the sample spans about 100,000 clones, 85% to 90% being singletons. The chain carries TRBV5-1 and TRBJ1-4, with TRBD1 identical over 9 bases. Material: peripheral blood. The clonotype comes from a human donor in a cohort sampled during active COVID-19. The chain's CDR3 is CASSPRDRDEKLFF. DNA of the CDR3: TGCGCCAGCAGCCCCCGGGACAGGGATGAAAAACTGTTTTTT.